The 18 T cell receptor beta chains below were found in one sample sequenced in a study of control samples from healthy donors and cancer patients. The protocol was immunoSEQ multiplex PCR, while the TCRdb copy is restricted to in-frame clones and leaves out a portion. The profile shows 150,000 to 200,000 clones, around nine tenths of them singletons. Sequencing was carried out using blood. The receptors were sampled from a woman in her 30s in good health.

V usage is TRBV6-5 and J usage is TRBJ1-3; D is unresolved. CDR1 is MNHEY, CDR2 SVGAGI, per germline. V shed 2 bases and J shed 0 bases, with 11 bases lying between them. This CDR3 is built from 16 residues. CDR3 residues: CASSYGRPYSGNTIYF. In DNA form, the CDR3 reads TGTGCCAGCAGTTACGGGAGGCCCTACTCTGGAAACACCATATATTTT.

CDR3 sequence reads: CASGQGQGYTF. CDR3 coding DNA: TGTGCCAGCGGGCAGGGCCAAGGCTACACCTTC. The chain is built from TRBV6-6 and TRBJ1-2; the D gene is possibly TRBD1 (5 bases). CDR3 length equals 11 residues. CDR1 and CDR2 (germline): MNHNY, SVGAGI (reference sequence). V was shortened by 8 bases and J by 8 bases, with 12 bases between the two germline ends.

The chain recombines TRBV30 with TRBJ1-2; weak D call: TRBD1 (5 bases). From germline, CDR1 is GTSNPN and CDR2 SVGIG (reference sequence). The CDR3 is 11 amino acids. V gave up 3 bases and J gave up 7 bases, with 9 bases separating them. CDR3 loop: CAWRAGSGYTF. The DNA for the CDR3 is TGTGCCTGGAGAGCAGGGTCTGGCTACACCTTC.

The CDR3 region is CASSPLAGGSKNIQYF. CDR3 in DNA: TGTGCCAGCAGCCCGTTGGCGGGAGGTTCCAAAAACATTCAGTACTTC. The chain recombines TRBV27 with TRBJ2-4; 8 nucleotides match TRBD2. This CDR3 spans 16 amino acids. With V trimmed by 6 bases and J by 2 bases, 9 bases remained unmatched. Germline CDR1 is MNHEY and CDR2 is SMNVEV (reference sequence).

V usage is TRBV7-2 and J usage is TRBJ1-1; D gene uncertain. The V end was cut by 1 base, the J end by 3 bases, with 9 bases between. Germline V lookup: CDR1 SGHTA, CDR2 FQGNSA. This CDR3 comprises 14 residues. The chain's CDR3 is CASSLDPAYTEAFF. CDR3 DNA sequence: TGTGCCAGCAGCTTAGACCCGGCGTACACTGAAGCTTTCTTT.

The CDR3 spells CASSQIGEKLFF. CDR3 coding DNA: TGTGCCAGCAGCCAGATTGGGGAAAAACTGTTTTTT. The chain recombines TRBV14 with TRBJ1-4; the D is unclear. V was shortened by 3 bases and J by 8 bases, with 7 bases between the two germline ends. The CDR3 consists of 12 residues. Germline assignment: CDR1 SGHDN and CDR2 FVKESK.

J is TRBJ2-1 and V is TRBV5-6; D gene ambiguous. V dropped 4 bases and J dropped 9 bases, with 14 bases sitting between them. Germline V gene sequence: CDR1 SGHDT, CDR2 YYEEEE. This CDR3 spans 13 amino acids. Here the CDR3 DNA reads TGTGCCAGCAGCGGAAAAAAGGATGGTGAGCAGTTCTTC. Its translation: CASSGKKDGEQFF.

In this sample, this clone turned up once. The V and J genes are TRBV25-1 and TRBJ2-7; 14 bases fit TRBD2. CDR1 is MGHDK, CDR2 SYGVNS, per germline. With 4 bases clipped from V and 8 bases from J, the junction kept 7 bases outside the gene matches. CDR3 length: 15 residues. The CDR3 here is CASSGLAGGWEKQYF. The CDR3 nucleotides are TGTGCCAGCAGTGGACTAGCGGGAGGGTGGGAAAAGCAGTACTTC.

This CDR3 reads CASSLAGLTYEQYF. CDR3 bases: TGTGCCAGCAGTTTAGCGGGACTGACGTACGAGCAGTACTTC. V is TRBV28 and J is TRBJ2-7, with D possibly being TRBD2 (6 bases). CDR3 length equals 14 residues. Trimming left V 2 bases short and J 4 bases short, with 12 bases between. Per germline, CDR1 MDHEN and CDR2 SYDVKM.

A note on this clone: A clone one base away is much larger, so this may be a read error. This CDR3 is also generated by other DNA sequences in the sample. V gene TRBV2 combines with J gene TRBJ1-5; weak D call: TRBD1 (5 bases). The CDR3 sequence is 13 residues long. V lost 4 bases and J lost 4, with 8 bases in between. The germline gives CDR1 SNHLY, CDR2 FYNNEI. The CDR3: CASSGDGNQPQHF. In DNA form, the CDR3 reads TGTGCCAGCAGTGGGGACGGGAATCAGCCCCAGCATTTT.

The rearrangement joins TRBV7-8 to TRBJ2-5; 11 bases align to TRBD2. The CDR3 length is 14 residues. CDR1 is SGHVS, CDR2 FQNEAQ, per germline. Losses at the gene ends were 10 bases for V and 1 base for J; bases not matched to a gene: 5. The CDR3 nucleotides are TGTGCCACCGGACTAGCGGGCAGCCAAGAGACCCAGTACTTC. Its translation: CATGLAGSQETQYF.

The CDR3 sequence is CASTEGTGGNTIYF. The DNA for the CDR3 is TGTGCCAGCACCGAAGGGACAGGGGGCAACACCATATATTTT. This chain links TRBV28 with TRBJ1-3, with TRBD1 matching over 12 bases. Losses at the gene ends were 7 bases for V and 7 bases for J; bases not matched to a gene: 5. Germline V gene sequence: CDR1 MDHEN, CDR2 SYDVKM. CDR3 size: 14 residues.

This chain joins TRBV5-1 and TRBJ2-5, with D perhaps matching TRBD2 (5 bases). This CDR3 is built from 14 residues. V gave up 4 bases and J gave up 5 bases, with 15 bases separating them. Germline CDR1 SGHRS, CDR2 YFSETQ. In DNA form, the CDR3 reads TGCGCCAGCAGCCAGATGGACTTTGGGGAGACCCAGTACTTC. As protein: CASSQMDFGETQYF.

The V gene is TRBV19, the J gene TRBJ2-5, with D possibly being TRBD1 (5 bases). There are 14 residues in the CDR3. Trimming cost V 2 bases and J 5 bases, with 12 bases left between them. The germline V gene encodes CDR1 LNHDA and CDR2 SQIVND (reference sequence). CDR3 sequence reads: CASSIWGVGETQYF. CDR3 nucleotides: TGTGCCAGTAGTATATGGGGCGTAGGGGAGACCCAGTACTTC.

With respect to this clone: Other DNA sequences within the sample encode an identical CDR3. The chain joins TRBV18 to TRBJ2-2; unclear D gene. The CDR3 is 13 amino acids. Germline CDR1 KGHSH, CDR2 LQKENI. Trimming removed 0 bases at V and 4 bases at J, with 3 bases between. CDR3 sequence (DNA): TGTGCCAGCTCACCACCTGGCACCGGGGAGCTGTTTTTT. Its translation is CASSPPGTGELFF. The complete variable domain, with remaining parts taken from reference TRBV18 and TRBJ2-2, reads NAGVMQNPRHLVRRRGQEARLRCSPMKGHSHVYWYRQLPEEGLKFMVYLQKENIIDESGMPKERFSAEFPKEGPSILRIQQVVRGDSAAYFCASSPPGTGELFFGEGSRLTVL.

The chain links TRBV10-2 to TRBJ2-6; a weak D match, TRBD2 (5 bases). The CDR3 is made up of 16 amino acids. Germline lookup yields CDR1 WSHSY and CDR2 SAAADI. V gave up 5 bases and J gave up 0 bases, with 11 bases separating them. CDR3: CASSSGLSSGANVLTF. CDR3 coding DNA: TGCGCCAGCAGTTCTGGACTTTCCTCTGGGGCCAACGTCCTGACTTTC.

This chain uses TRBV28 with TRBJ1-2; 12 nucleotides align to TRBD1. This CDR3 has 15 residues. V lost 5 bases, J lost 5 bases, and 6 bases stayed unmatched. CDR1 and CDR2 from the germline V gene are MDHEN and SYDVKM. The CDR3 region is CASSTGTGGGYGYTF. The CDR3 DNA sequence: TGTGCCAGCAGTACCGGGACAGGGGGCGGGTATGGCTACACCTTC.

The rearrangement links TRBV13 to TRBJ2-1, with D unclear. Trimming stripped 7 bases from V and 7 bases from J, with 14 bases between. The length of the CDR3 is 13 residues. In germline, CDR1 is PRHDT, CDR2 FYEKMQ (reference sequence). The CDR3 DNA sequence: TGTGCCAGCATCGCTAGTGTCGGGAATGAGCAGTTCTTC. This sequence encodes CASIASVGNEQFF.